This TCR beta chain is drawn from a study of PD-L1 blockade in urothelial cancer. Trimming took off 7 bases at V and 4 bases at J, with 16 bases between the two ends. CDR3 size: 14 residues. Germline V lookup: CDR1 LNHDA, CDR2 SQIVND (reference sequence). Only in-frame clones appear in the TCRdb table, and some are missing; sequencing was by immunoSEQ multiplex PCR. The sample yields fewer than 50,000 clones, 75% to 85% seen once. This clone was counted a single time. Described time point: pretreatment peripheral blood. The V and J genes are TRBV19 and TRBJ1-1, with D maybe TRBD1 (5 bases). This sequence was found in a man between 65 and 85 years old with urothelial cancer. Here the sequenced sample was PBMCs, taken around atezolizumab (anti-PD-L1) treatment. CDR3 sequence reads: CASTLGHLVTEAFF. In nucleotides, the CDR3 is TGTGCCAGTACCCTCGGACATCTGGTCACTGAAGCTTTCTTT.